A single sample gave rise to the 18 T cell receptor beta chains below, sequenced in a study of blood T cell repertoires in COVID-19. Assay: immunoSEQ multiplex PCR; the TCRdb copy retains only in-frame clones and omits some. Seen here are about 11,000 clones, just under 85% observed once, and the top ten hold 30% to 40%. Sequenced sample: peripheral blood. These receptors all stem from a man aged 50 or older with active COVID-19.

This sequence joins TRBV27 and TRBJ2-2, with no clear D. The CDR3 runs to 12 residues. With 9 bases removed from V and 5 bases from J, the gap between germline ends came to 10 bases. Per the germline V gene, CDR1 is MNHEY and CDR2 is SMNVEV (reference sequence). CDR3: CASVTVTGELFF. DNA of the CDR3: TGTGCCAGTGTCACAGTTACCGGGGAGCTGTTTTTT.

CDR3 nucleotides: TGTGCCAGCAGTTTAGTTAGCGGGACATACAATGAGCAGTTCTTC. This sequence encodes CASSLVSGTYNEQFF. The genes are TRBV27 and TRBJ2-1, with 8 positions matching TRBD2. This CDR3 is 15 amino acids long. Germline V lookup: CDR1 MNHEY, CDR2 SMNVEV (reference sequence). V shed 2 bases and J 4 bases; nucleotides not matched to a gene: 4.

The chain has TRBV3-1 (or the pseudogene TRBV3-2) and TRBJ1-1, with a possible D match to TRBD1 (6 bases). The germline CDR1 and CDR2 sequences are LGHDT and YNNKEL (reference sequence). The CDR3 contains 14 residues. V shed 6 bases and J shed 4 bases, with 15 bases lying between them. The CDR3 bases are TGTGCCAGCAGGAACAGGGCCTTCTCCACTGAAGCTTTCTTT. Protein sequence: CASRNRAFSTEAFF.

As DNA, the CDR3 is TGTGCCAGCAGCTTAGACCTCCAGGGTCGGTATGGCTACACCTTC. Translation gives CASSLDLQGRYGYTF. The chain is built from TRBV7-9 and TRBJ1-2, with D tentatively TRBD1 (5 bases). CDR3 length: 15 residues. Trimming cost V 1 base and J 5 bases, with 14 bases left between them. The germline gives CDR1 SEHNR, CDR2 FQNEAQ (reference sequence). Filled out from reference TRBV7-9 and TRBJ1-2, the complete variable domain reads DTGVSQNPRHKITKRGQNVTFRCDPISEHNRLYWYRQTLGQGPEFLTYFQNEAQLEKSRLLSDRFSAERPKGSFSTLEIQRTEQGDSAMYLCASSLDLQGRYGYTFGSGTRLTVV.

The genes are TRBV5-1 and TRBJ1-2; 7 bases are shared with TRBD1. The CDR3 spans 15 residues. Unmatched junction bases numbered 9, after V lost 4 bases and J lost 3 bases. The germline V gene encodes CDR1 SGHRS and CDR2 YFSETQ. The CDR3 sequence is CASSLIPDRDYGYTF. The CDR3 DNA reads TGCGCCAGCAGCCTCATTCCCGACAGGGACTATGGCTACACCTTC.

J is TRBJ2-5 and V is TRBV9; possible D gene TRBD1, 6 bases. The CDR3 length is 13 residues. Trimming cost V 2 bases and J 2 bases, with 7 bases left between them. The germline gives CDR1 SGDLS, CDR2 YYNGEE. CDR3 protein: CASSVTGQETQYF. CDR3 coding DNA: TGTGCCAGCAGCGTTACAGGGCAAGAGACCCAGTACTTC.

CDR3 sequence: CASSSTGGSPLHF. In DNA, the CDR3 is TGTGCCAGCAGCTCGACAGGGGGATCACCCCTCCACTTT. The chain combines TRBV7-6 with TRBJ1-6; 9 bases map to TRBD1. Looked up from germline, CDR1 is SGHVS and CDR2 is FNYEAQ. This CDR3 comprises 13 residues. V was clipped by 4 bases and J by 10 bases; unmatched bases: 2.

This rearrangement joins TRBV18 to TRBJ1-6; D is ambiguous. Trimming removed 2 bases at V and 6 bases at J, with 8 bases between. Germline V gene sequence: CDR1 KGHSH, CDR2 LQKENI. This CDR3 has 14 amino acids. CDR3 DNA: TGTGCCAGCTCACCAACGGCTAGTAATTCACCCCTCCACTTT. This encodes CASSPTASNSPLHF.

The chain combines TRBV6-4 with TRBJ2-1; 11 bases map to TRBD2. The germline V gene encodes CDR1 MRHNA and CDR2 SNTAGT. J was trimmed by 8 bases and V by 3 bases; bases with no gene match: 9. The CDR3 runs 16 residues. Written as DNA, the CDR3 is TGTGCCAGCAGTGAAAGGGGGACTAGCGGCGGGGATGAGCAGTTCTTC. Its protein product is CASSERGTSGGDEQFF.

As DNA, the CDR3 is TGTGCCAGCTTACCCAGTTCTGGCAATGAGCAGTTCTTC. This translates into CASLPSSGNEQFF. The chain employs TRBV2 and TRBJ2-1, with unresolved D. V shed 8 bases and J shed 6 bases, with 14 bases lying between them. From germline, CDR1 is SNHLY and CDR2 FYNNEI. The CDR3 is 13 residues long.

The V and J genes are TRBV9 and TRBJ1-2, with D tentatively TRBD1 (6 bases). The germline V gene encodes CDR1 SGDLS and CDR2 YYNGEE. Between the trimmed V and J ends, which lost 0 bases and 1 base, there was a span of 7 bases. The CDR3 loop spans 14 amino acids. The CDR3: CASSVGQVNYGYTF. In DNA, the CDR3 is TGTGCCAGCAGCGTAGGACAGGTTAACTATGGCTACACCTTC.

This clone is a singleton in its sample. CDR3 bases: TGTGCCACCAGTGATTTGAGAGTGAACACCGGGGAGCTGTTTTTT. Translating gives CATSDLRVNTGELFF. The chain uses TRBV24-1 and TRBJ2-2; the D is unclear. V gave up 0 bases and J gave up 1 base, with 5 bases separating them. CDR3 length equals 15 residues. Germline CDR1 KGHDR, CDR2 SFDVKD.

This clone was seen more than once but under ten times. This chain uses TRBV6-4 with TRBJ1-1, with D perhaps TRBD1 (5 bases). The germline V gene encodes CDR1 MRHNA and CDR2 SNTAGT. V was trimmed by 6 bases and J by 1 base, leaving 15 bases between them. The CDR3 runs 15 residues. CDR3 sequence reads: CASRVQGMSNTEAFF. In nucleotides, the CDR3 is TGTGCCAGCAGAGTCCAGGGAATGTCGAACACTGAAGCTTTCTTT.

This rearrangement joins TRBV19 to TRBJ2-3, with 13 bases fitting TRBD2. Germline V gene data show CDR1 as LNHDA and CDR2 as SQIVND (reference sequence). CDR3 length: 16 amino acids. J gave up 2 bases and V 5 bases, and 4 bases lay outside the gene matches. The chain's CDR3 is CASSVGLAGATDTQYF. The CDR3 DNA reads as TGTGCCAGTAGTGTTGGACTAGCGGGAGCCACAGATACGCAGTATTTT.

CDR3 sequence reads: CASSGVSGTYEQYF. The CDR3 bases are TGTGCCAGCAGTGGGGTTAGCGGGACCTACGAGCAGTACTTC. V is TRBV6-4 and J is TRBJ2-7, with TRBD2 matching 8 bases. V lost 4 bases and J lost 2; bases outside the gene matches: 4. The CDR3 consists of 14 residues. CDR1 MRHNA and CDR2 SNTAGT come from the germline V gene.

This clone was counted a few times. The chain employs TRBV6-5 and TRBJ1-1; 9 nucleotides line up with TRBD1. The CDR3 extends over 15 amino acids. The J segment lost 4 bases and the V segment lost 1 base, leaving 4 bases of the junction unmatched. Germline V CDR1 and CDR2: MNHEY, SVGAGI. CDR3 protein: CASSYLDRGGTEAFF. CDR3 bases: TGTGCCAGCAGTTACTTAGACAGGGGGGGCACTGAAGCTTTCTTT.

The gene calls are TRBV9 and TRBJ2-1; the D gene is possibly TRBD1 (5 bases). V was clipped by 0 bases and J by 6 bases, with 10 bases between them. This CDR3 has 14 residues. The germline V gene encodes CDR1 SGDLS and CDR2 YYNGEE. In nucleotides, the CDR3 is TGTGCCAGCAGCGTAGGGGGCGCTGGCAATGAGCAGTTCTTC. It translates to CASSVGGAGNEQFF.

V is TRBV19 and J is TRBJ2-7, with 7 bases identical to TRBD1. The CDR3 is 12 residues long. CDR1 and CDR2 (germline): LNHDA, SQIVND (reference sequence). J was trimmed by 6 bases and V by 5 bases; bases with no gene match: 4. This CDR3 is CASSVTGREQYF. The CDR3 nucleotides read TGTGCCAGTAGTGTGACAGGGCGCGAGCAGTACTTC.